A single sample is the source of the 14 T cell receptor beta chains below, sequenced in a study of T-cell memory formation after mild COVID-19. One entry per CDR3 protein, called by TCRdb with MiXCR from the 5' RACE reads. Counted here are about 200,000 distinct CDR3 sequences, 15% to 20% occurring once; the ten biggest clones make up 2% to 3%. The sequencing input was PBMCs or a T cell subset sorted from them (not recorded which). Receptors were obtained from an adult woman who had mild COVID-19 (a few samples of this study predate the infection). Cell type and time point are not known.

V gene TRBV6-5 combines with J gene TRBJ2-3, with 11 bases that match TRBD2. J lost 3 bases, V lost 5 bases, and 7 bases had no gene match. The germline gives CDR1 MNHEY, CDR2 SVGAGI. The CDR3 consists of 16 residues. The CDR3 nucleotides are TGTGCCAGCAGTCCCCCGGGACTAGCGGTTACAGATACGCAGTATTTT. Its protein is CASSPPGLAVTDTQYF.

CDR3 region: CSVGSRQGQGEQYF. The CDR3 DNA reads TGCAGCGTGGGTTCACGGCAGGGTCAGGGAGAGCAGTACTTC. V is TRBV29-1 and J is TRBJ2-7; D perhaps matches TRBD1 (5 bases). From germline, CDR1 is SQVTM and CDR2 ANQGSEA. The CDR3 totals 14 residues. V lost 6 bases to trimming and J lost 7 bases, with 22 bases between them.

The V and J genes are TRBV5-1 and TRBJ1-2, with 9 bases lining up with TRBD1. Germline V gives CDR1 SGHRS, CDR2 YFSETQ. Unmatched junction bases numbered 10, after V lost 5 bases and J lost 8 bases. This CDR3 has 14 amino acids. CDR3 nucleotides: TGCGCCAGCAGGGCGGTACAGGGGGCGCAAGGCTACACCTTC. Translating it yields CASRAVQGAQGYTF.

In its sample, this clonotype was seen many times. The chain links TRBV20-1 to TRBJ2-2; D assignment may be TRBD1 or TRBD2 (5 bases each). The CDR3 totals 14 residues. The ends were cut back, 6 bases at V and 2 bases at J, with 13 bases in the middle. Looked up from germline, CDR1 is DFQATT and CDR2 is SNEGSKA (reference sequence). In nucleotides, the CDR3 is TGCAGTGCCATGGGGACCACAAACACCGGGGAGCTGTTTTTT. The encoded protein is CSAMGTTNTGELFF.

In its sample, this clonotype was seen a few times. This chain joins TRBV12-3 or TRBV12-4 and TRBJ1-1; 7 bases line up with TRBD1. J lost 1 base, V lost 4 bases, and 6 bases had no gene match. The CDR3 is 15 amino acids. CDR3 amino acids: CASSSEQGKNTEAFF. The DNA for the CDR3 is TGTGCCAGCAGTTCCGAACAGGGGAAGAACACTGAAGCTTTCTTT.

This clonotype was detected only a few times. CDR3 DNA sequence: TGTGCCAGCAGCCCCAACAGGACTCCAGGGGTGACCCAGTACTTC. Translated, it gives CASSPNRTPGVTQYF. The rearrangement uses TRBV7-8 and TRBJ2-5, with a possible D match to TRBD1 (6 bases). The germline gives CDR1 SGHVS, CDR2 FQNEAQ. This CDR3 has 15 residues. The V end was cut by 5 bases, the J end by 7 bases, with 20 bases between.

This clonotype appeared many times. The J gene is TRBJ2-7, the V gene TRBV10-3; 7 nucleotides line up with TRBD1. V was pared by 1 base and J by 2 bases, with 5 bases of the junction left unmatched. CDR1 ENHRY and CDR2 SYGVKD come from the germline V gene. The CDR3 covers 15 residues. Written as DNA, the CDR3 is TGTGCCATCAGTGAGTTGTCAGGGGGTCCCTACGAGCAGTACTTC. This gives the protein CAISELSGGPYEQYF.

This clonotype has a handful of counts. V and J are TRBV6-5 and TRBJ2-5, with 8 bases that match TRBD2. V gave up 2 bases and J gave up 4 bases; unmatched junction bases: 9. CDR3 size: 16 residues. Germline loops: CDR1 MNHEY, CDR2 SVGAGI. CDR3 in amino acids: CASSYGGSGRRETQYF. CDR3 nucleotide sequence: TGTGCCAGCAGTTACGGGGGGAGCGGGAGAAGAGAGACCCAGTACTTC.

V is TRBV5-1 and J is TRBJ2-2; TRBD2 matches 8 bases. With V trimmed by 3 bases and J by 5 bases, 6 bases remained unmatched. CDR1 and CDR2 from the germline V gene are SGHRS and YFSETQ. The CDR3 consists of 15 residues. This CDR3 is CASSSGGAGTGELFF. CDR3 sequence (DNA): TGCGCCAGCAGCTCCGGGGGGGCAGGTACCGGGGAGCTGTTTTTT.

The J gene is TRBJ1-1, the V gene TRBV7-3; TRBD1 matches at 7 bases. Germline CDR1 SGHTA, CDR2 FQGTGA. The CDR3 contains 19 residues. V lost 1 base to trimming and J lost 3 bases; unmatched junction nucleotides: 17. The CDR3 DNA sequence: TGTGCCAGCAGCTTAATGCTCCGACAGGGCCTCCCCTCGCACACTGAAGCTTTCTTT. Its protein is CASSLMLRQGLPSHTEAFF.

The chain joins TRBV7-2 to TRBJ2-3; 12 positions agree with TRBD2. The trim removed 2 bases at V and 4 bases at J, leaving 4 bases unmatched. CDR3 size: 16 residues. In germline, CDR1 is SGHTA, CDR2 FQGNSA. CDR3 nucleotides: TGTGCCAGCAGCTTAAGTCTAGCGGGAGGGGCAGATACGCAGTATTTT. Protein product: CASSLSLAGGADTQYF.

This clonotype was observed a single time. This chain uses TRBV24-1 with TRBJ2-5; no clear D. The CDR3 loop spans 12 amino acids. Trimming left V 7 bases short and J 5 bases short, with 10 bases between. Germline V gene sequence: CDR1 KGHDR, CDR2 SFDVKD. The DNA of the CDR3 is TGTGCCACCAGCGATAACCTTGAGACCCAGTACTTC. It yields the protein CATSDNLETQYF.

In this sample, this clonotype turned up a few times. V usage is TRBV20-1 and J usage is TRBJ1-2, with 7 positions matching TRBD1. The germline CDR1 and CDR2 sequences are DFQATT and SNEGSKA (reference sequence). CDR3 length: 13 amino acids. The V segment lost 1 base and the J segment 4 bases; nucleotides outside the gene matches: 3. DNA for the CDR3: TGCAGTGCTAGAGGGGGGACAGTCTATGGCTACACCTTC. Its protein is CSARGGTVYGYTF.

This clonotype was seen more than once but under ten times. The rearrangement uses TRBV11-2 and TRBJ2-1, with 9 nucleotides matching TRBD2. The ends lost 1 base at V and 8 bases at J; junction bases unmatched: 6. Looked up from germline, CDR1 is SGHAT and CDR2 is FQNNGV. This CDR3 spans 15 amino acids. In DNA form, the CDR3 reads TGTGCCAGCAGCTTAGTCGCGGGGGGGCGATATGAGCAGTTCTTC. It specifies CASSLVAGGRYEQFF.